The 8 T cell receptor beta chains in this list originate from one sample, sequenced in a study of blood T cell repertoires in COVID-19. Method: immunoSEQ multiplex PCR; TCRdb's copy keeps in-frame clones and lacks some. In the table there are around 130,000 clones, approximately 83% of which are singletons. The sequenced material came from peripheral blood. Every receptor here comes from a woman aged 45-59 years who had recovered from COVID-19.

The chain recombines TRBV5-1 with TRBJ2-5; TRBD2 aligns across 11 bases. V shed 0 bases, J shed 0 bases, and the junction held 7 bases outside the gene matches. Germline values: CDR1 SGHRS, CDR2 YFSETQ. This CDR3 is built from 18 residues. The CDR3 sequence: CASSLGLAGMGNQETQYF. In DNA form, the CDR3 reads TGCGCCAGCAGCTTGGGACTAGCGGGGATGGGGAACCAAGAGACCCAGTACTTC.

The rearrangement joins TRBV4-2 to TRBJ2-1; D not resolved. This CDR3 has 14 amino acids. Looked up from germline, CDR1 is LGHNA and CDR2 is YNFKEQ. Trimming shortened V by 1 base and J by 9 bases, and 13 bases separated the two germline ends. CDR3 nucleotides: TGTGCCAGCAGCCAAGTCACAGAAGTCACTGAGCAGTTCTTC. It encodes CASSQVTEVTEQFF.

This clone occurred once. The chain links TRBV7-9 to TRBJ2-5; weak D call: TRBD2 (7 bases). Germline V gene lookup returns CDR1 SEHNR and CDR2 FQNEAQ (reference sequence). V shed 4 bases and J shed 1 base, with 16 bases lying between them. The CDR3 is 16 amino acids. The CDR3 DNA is TGTGCCAGCAGCTGGGAGGGGACACTCTCCCAAGAGACCCAGTACTTC. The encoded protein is CASSWEGTLSQETQYF. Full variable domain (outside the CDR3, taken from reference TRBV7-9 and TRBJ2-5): DTGVSQNPRHKITKRGQNVTFRCDPISEHNRLYWYRQTLGQGPEFLTYFQNEAQLEKSRLLSDRFSAERPKGSFSTLEIQRTEQGDSAMYLCASSWEGTLSQETQYFGPGTRLLVL.

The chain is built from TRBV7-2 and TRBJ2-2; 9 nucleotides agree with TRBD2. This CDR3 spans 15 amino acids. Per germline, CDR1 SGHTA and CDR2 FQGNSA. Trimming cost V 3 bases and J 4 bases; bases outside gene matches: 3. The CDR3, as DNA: TGTGCCAGCAGCTTCGGTAGCGGGAGCACCGGGGAGCTGTTTTTT. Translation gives CASSFGSGSTGELFF.

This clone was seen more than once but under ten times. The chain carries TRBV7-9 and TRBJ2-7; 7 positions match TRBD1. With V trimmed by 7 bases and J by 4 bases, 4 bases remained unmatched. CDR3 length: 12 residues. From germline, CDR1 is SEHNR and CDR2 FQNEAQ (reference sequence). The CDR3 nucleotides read TGTGCCAGCACTGCGACAGGGTACGAGCAGTACTTC. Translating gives CASTATGYEQYF.

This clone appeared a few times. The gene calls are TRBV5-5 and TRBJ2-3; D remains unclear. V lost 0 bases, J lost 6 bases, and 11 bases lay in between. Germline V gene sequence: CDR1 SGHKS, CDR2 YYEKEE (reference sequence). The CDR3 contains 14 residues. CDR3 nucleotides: TGTGCCAGCAGCTTGGGGTCCAGTGGCGATACGCAGTATTTT. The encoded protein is CASSLGSSGDTQYF.

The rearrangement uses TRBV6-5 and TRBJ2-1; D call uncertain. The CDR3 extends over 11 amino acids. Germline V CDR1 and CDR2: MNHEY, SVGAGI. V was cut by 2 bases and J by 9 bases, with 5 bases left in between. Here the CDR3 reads CASSYLGEQFF. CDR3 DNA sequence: TGTGCCAGCAGTTACCTAGGTGAGCAGTTCTTC.

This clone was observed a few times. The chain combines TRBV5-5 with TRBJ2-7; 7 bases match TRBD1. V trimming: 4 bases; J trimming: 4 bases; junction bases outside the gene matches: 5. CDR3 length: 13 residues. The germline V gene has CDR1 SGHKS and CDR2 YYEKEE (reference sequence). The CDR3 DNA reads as TGTGCCAGCAGCGGGCTGGGACAGTACGAGCAGTACTTC. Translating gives CASSGLGQYEQYF.